This TCR beta chain comes out of a study of blood T cell repertoires in COVID-19. Looking at the study overall: The United States, Italy and Spain provided the acute and convalescent COVID-19 samples. T cells, B-cell-depleted T cells, or PBMCs provided the cDNA or gDNA that served as material.

Sequencing was performed with immunoSEQ multiplex PCR; in TCRdb, only in-frame clones are kept and a portion is missing. The table has 250,000 to 300,000 clones, 85% to 90% seen once; the top ten hold around 11%. This clone appeared once. The CDR3 is made up of 17 amino acids. From germline, CDR1 is SGHNT and CDR2 YENEEA. V lost 5 bases to trimming and J lost 4 bases, with 21 bases between them. Seattle's cohort entered during active infection and was followed longitudinally. The chain is built from TRBV11-3 and TRBJ2-1; tentatively, D is TRBD2 (5 bases). The specimen was peripheral blood. This clonotype was sampled from a woman in her 30s with COVID-19, enrolled during active disease. The CDR3 sequence is CASSRGGGSTYYNEQFF. Here the CDR3 DNA reads TGTGCCAGCAGCCGAGGAGGTGGGTCTACTTATTACAATGAGCAGTTCTTC.